This is a list of T cell receptor beta chains from one sample in a study of CD8 T cells in ankylosing spondylitis. TCRdb re-called the 5' RACE reads with MiXCR, one entry per CDR3 protein. The sample lists just over 300,000 distinct CDR3 sequences; less than 25% were seen once. Sequenced: blood, either unsorted or a sorted T cell fraction (not recorded which). All receptors derive from a female donor with ankylosing spondylitis or in good health (not recorded which). CDR3s include the opening cysteine and the closing phenylalanine or tryptophan. D genes are given only for firm matches. Rows give clone size only sometimes, using once, few, many, or a class for an expanded clone.

.,TRBV20-1,TRBJ1-4,.,CSARDQGRNEKLFF,TGCAGTGCTAGAGATCAAGGGAGAAATGAAAAACTGTTTTTT
.,TRBV7-2,TRBJ2-1,.,CASSFGRAAEQFF,TGTGCCAGCAGCTTTGGAAGGGCGGCTGAGCAGTTCTTC
.,TRBV25-1,TRBJ1-6,.,CASRAYDNSPLHF,TGTGCCAGCAGGGCGTATGATAATTCACCCCTCCACTTT
.,TRBV11-1,TRBJ1-4,.,CASSYGLNNEKLFF,TGTGCCAGCAGCTACGGACTAAATAATGAAAAACTGTTTTTT
.,TRBV9,TRBJ2-7,.,CASSVEGGSYEQYF,TGTGCCAGCAGCGTAGAAGGCGGTTCCTACGAGCAGTACTTC
TRBD1,TRBV20-1,TRBJ2-3,few,CSARRQGVRFTDTQYF,TGCAGTGCTAGACGACAGGGAGTTAGGTTCACAGATACGCAGTATTTT
TRBD1,TRBV7-2,TRBJ2-1,.,CASSLGQFNEQFF,TGTGCCAGCAGCTTGGGACAGTTCAATGAGCAGTTCTTC
.,TRBV7-9,TRBJ2-2,.,CASSRLANTGELFF,TGTGCCAGCAGCAGACTAGCGAACACCGGGGAGCTGTTTTTT
.,TRBV5-1,TRBJ2-3,.,CASSLGGASDTQYF,TGCGCCAGCAGCTTGGGCGGCGCGTCAGATACGCAGTATTTT
.,TRBV29-1,TRBJ2-7,few,CSVEDLGGEQYF,TGCAGCGTTGAAGATCTTGGAGGCGAGCAGTACTTC
.,TRBV5-1,TRBJ1-1,.,CASSFTVNTEAFF,TGCGCCAGCAGCTTTACGGTGAACACTGAAGCTTTCTTT
TRBD2,TRBV20-1,TRBJ2-1,few,CSATGLAGVNEQFF,TGCAGTGCTACGGGACTAGCGGGAGTCAATGAGCAGTTCTTC
.,TRBV6-1,TRBJ1-1,few,CASISRGFGTEAFF,TGTGCCAGCATCTCCCGGGGCTTTGGCACTGAAGCTTTCTTT
.,TRBV20-1,TRBJ2-1,.,CSARVDSRSSYNEQFF,TGCAGTGCTAGAGTGGACAGTCGTAGCTCCTACAATGAGCAGTTCTTC
.,TRBV2,TRBJ2-5,few,CASSDSGRGIGETQYF,TGTGCCAGCAGTGACTCTGGCAGGGGCATCGGAGAGACCCAGTACTTC
.,TRBV10-3,TRBJ2-7,few,CAISGYLGGGEAYEQYF,TGTGCCATCAGTGGATACCTGGGAGGGGGGGAAGCCTACGAGCAGTACTTC
.,TRBV20-1,TRBJ1-6,once,CSARGRGLYNSPLHF,TGCAGTGCTAGAGGCAGGGGTCTGTATAATTCACCCCTCCACTTT
TRBD2,TRBV7-2,TRBJ2-5,.,CASSLTSGTVETQYF,TGTGCCAGCAGCTTGACTAGCGGGACCGTAGAGACCCAGTACTTC
.,TRBV29-1,TRBJ1-2,few,CSVKHSGGWYGYTF,TGCAGCGTTAAGCACAGCGGTGGGTGGTATGGCTACACCTTC
.,TRBV20-1,TRBJ2-7,many,CSASLNQGGEQYF,TGCAGTGCTAGCCTAAATCAGGGGGGCGAGCAGTACTTC
TRBD1,TRBV5-1,TRBJ1-1,few,CASSLTTGQLKEAFF,TGCGCCAGCAGCTTGACTACGGGACAGTTAAAAGAAGCTTTCTTT
TRBD2,TRBV5-1,TRBJ2-1,few,CASSSETSGYNEQFF,TGCGCCAGCAGCTCCGAGACTAGCGGATACAATGAGCAGTTCTTC
TRBD2,TRBV27,TRBJ2-7,.,CASSSLAGTSYEQYF,TGTGCCAGCAGTTCCTTAGCGGGGACATCCTACGAGCAGTACTTC
.,TRBV4-3,TRBJ1-5,many,CASSQGRSNQPQHF,TGTGCCAGCAGTCAAGGTAGAAGCAATCAGCCCCAGCATTTT
TRBD1,TRBV6-1,TRBJ1-2,many,CASSPGTANYGYTF,TGTGCCAGCAGTCCCGGGACAGCTAACTATGGCTACACCTTC
TRBD2,TRBV12-3/TRBV12-4,TRBJ2-7,.,CASSLTSSSSYEQYF,TGTGCCAGCAGTCTGACTAGCTCGAGCTCCTACGAGCAGTACTTC
.,TRBV4-3,TRBJ2-1,few,CASSLGSGANEQFF,TGCGCCAGCAGCCTCGGGTCAGGGGCTAATGAGCAGTTCTTC
.,TRBV4-3,TRBJ1-5,few,CASSHRWGSNQPQHF,TGCGCCAGCAGCCATAGGTGGGGTAGCAATCAGCCCCAGCATTTT
.,TRBV29-1,TRBJ1-2,many,CSVEVAQLATF,TGCAGCGTTGAAGTCGCACAGTTGGCTACCTTC
.,TRBV29-1,TRBJ2-1,many,CSVDYGLRSEQFF,TGCAGCGTTGACTACGGGCTCAGGAGTGAGCAGTTCTTC
.,TRBV6-5,TRBJ1-2,few,CASSTRQYYGYTF,TGTGCCAGCAGTACACGACAGTACTATGGCTACACCTTC
.,TRBV6-5,TRBJ2-1,.,CASSYSQPRPGVGQFF,TGTGCCAGCAGTTACAGTCAGCCTCGTCCAGGGGTCGGGCAGTTCTTC
.,TRBV7-8,TRBJ1-2,few,CASSLRQDLYYGYTF,TGTGCCAGCAGCTTACGACAGGACCTCTACTATGGCTACACCTTC
TRBD2,TRBV30,TRBJ2-2,.,CAWRRLAGNTGELFF,TGTGCCTGGAGACGGCTAGCGGGGAACACCGGGGAGCTGTTTTTT
TRBD2,TRBV5-1,TRBJ2-1,many,CASSPEAGWANEQFF,TGCGCCAGCAGCCCCGAAGCGGGGTGGGCCAATGAGCAGTTCTTC
.,TRBV6-2/TRBV6-3,TRBJ1-5,.,CASSPSFEYQHF,TGTGCCAGCAGTCCCTCTTTTGAGTACCAGCATTTT
TRBD2,TRBV11-2,TRBJ2-7,.,CASSPKAGGSYEQYF,TGTGCCAGCAGCCCAAAAGCGGGAGGGTCCTACGAGCAGTACTTC
TRBD1,TRBV28,TRBJ2-7,.,CASVSGDRGYEQYF,TGTGCCAGTGTTTCCGGAGACAGGGGCTACGAGCAGTACTTC
.,TRBV10-3,TRBJ2-1,.,CAISSPRAFGNEQFF,TGTGCCATCAGTTCTCCGCGGGCCTTCGGCAATGAGCAGTTCTTC
.,TRBV11-2,TRBJ2-2,.,CASSFAGPGELFF,TGTGCCAGCAGCTTCGCGGGACCCGGGGAGCTGTTTTTT